This T cell receptor beta chain comes out of a study of blood T cell repertoires in COVID-19. The CDR3 is 13 amino acids. Germline assignment: CDR1 SGHDT and CDR2 YYEEEE. V lost 4 bases and J lost 8; bases outside the gene matches: 7. Here immunoSEQ multiplex PCR was the method, and the copy in TCRdb shows in-frame clones only, minus some. The sample contains hundreds of thousands of clones, around 84% of which appear only once. Participant reports of clinical history set cohort assignment. What the recovered Cohort 3 donors had was two negative PCRs, clearance, or symptom resolution. J is TRBJ2-3 and V is TRBV5-6, with 7 bases lining up with TRBD2. The sequence was obtained from a woman aged 45-59 years who had recovered from COVID-19. Sequencing was done on a sample of PBMCs or T cells enriched from blood (not recorded which). Here the CDR3 reads CASSALAVGTQYF. The CDR3 DNA sequence: TGTGCCAGCAGCGCCCTAGCGGTTGGTACGCAGTATTTT.